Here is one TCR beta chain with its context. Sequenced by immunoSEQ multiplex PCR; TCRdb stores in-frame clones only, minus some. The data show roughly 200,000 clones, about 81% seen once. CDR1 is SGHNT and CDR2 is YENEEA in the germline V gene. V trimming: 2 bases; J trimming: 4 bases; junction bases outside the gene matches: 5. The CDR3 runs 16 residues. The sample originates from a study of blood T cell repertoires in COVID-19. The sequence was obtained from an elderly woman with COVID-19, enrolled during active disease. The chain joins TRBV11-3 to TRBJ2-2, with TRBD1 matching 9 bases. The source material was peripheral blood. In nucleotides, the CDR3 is TGTGCCAGCAGCTTACTACCGGGACAGGGCACCGGGGAGCTGTTTTTT. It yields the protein CASSLLPGQGTGELFF.